This TCR beta chain was identified during a study of OX40 agonist ivuxolimab in advanced cancers. Study-level information: A history of anti-PD-1, anti-PD-L1 or anti-CTLA-4 therapy was acceptable, and about 37% had some.

Study observations and caveats: Low normalized T-cell clonal expansion was additionally recorded for some nonresponders.

With regard to this clone: The antigen is unknown.

Per the germline V gene, CDR1 is SGHAT and CDR2 is FQDESV (reference sequence). The CDR3 runs to 15 residues. The repertoire was sequenced with immunoSEQ multiplex PCR; TCRdb's copy has only in-frame clones and lacks some. The data show 23,000 or so clones, around 82% seen once. This chain connects TRBV11-1 to TRBJ2-3, with 10 bases lining up with TRBD1. The receptor comes from an adult with an advanced solid tumor such as melanoma, head and neck, liver or kidney cancer. The source material was CD4+ or CD8+ T cells sorted from blood, sampled in a trial of the OX40 agonist ivuxolimab. The CDR3 protein is CAPPWDRGVTDTQYF. For the CDR3, the DNA is TGTGCACCCCCCTGGGACAGGGGCGTCACAGATACGCAGTATTTT.